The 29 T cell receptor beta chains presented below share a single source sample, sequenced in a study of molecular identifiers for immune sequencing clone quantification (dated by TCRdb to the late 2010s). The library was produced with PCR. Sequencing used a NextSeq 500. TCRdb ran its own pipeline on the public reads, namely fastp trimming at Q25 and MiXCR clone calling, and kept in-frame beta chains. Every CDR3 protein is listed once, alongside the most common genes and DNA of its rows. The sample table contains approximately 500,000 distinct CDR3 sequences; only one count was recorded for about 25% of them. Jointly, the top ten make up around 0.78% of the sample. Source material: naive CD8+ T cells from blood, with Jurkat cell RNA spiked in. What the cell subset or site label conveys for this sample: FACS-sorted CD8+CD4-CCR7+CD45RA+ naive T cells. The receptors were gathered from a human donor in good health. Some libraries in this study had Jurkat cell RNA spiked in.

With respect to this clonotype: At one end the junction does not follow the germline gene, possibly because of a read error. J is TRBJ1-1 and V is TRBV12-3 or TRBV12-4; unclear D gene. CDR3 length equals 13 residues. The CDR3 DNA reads TGTGCCAGCAGTTTTTGGATGAACGCTGAAGCTTTCTTT. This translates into CASSFWMNAEAFF.

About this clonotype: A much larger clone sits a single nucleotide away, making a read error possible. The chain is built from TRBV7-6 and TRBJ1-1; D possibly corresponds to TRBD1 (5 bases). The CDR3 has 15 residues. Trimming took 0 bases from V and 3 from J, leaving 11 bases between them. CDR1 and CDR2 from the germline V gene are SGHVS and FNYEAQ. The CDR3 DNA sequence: TGTGCCAGCAGCTTAGCGGCGGGACCTTACACTGAAGCTTTCTTT. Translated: CASSLAAGPYTEAFF.

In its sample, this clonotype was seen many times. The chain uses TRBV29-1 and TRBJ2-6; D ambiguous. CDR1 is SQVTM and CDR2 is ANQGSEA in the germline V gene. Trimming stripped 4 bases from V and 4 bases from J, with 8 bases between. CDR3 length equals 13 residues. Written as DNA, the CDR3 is TGCAGCGTTGTCTGGCCCGGGGCCAACGTCCTGACTTTC. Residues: CSVVWPGANVLTF.

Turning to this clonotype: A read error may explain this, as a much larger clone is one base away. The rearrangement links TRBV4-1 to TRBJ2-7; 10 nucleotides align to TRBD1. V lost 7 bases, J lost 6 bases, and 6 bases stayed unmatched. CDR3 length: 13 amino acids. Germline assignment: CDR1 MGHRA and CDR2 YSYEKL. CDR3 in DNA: TGCGCCAGCAACCAGGGACAGGGGAGCGAGCAGTACTTC. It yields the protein CASNQGQGSEQYF.

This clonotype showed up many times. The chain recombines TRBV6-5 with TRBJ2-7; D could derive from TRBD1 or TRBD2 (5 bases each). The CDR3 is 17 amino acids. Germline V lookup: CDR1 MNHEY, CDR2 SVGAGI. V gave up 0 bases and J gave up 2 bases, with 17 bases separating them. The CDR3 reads CASSYSSLGGGAYEQYF. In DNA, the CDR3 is TGTGCCAGCAGTTACTCGAGTCTTGGGGGTGGCGCCTACGAGCAGTACTTC.

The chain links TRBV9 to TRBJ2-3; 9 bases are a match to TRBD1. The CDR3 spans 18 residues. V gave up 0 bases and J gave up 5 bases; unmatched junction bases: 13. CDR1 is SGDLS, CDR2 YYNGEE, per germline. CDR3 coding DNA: TGTGCCAGCAGCGTAGAAGGGGGAACAGGGGGCGGTGGAGATACGCAGTATTTT. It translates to CASSVEGGTGGGGDTQYF.

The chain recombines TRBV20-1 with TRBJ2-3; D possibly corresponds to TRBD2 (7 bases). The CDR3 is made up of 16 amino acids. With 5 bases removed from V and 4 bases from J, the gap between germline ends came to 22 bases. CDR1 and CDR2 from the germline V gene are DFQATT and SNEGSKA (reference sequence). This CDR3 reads CSACGMGGPGSDTQYF. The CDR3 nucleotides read TGCAGTGCTTGTGGGATGGGGGGGCCGGGTTCAGATACGCAGTATTTT.

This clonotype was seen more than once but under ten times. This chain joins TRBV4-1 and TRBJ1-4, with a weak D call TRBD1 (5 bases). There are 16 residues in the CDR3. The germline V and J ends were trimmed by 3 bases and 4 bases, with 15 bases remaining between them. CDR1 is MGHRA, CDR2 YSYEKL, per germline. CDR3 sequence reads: CASSQTPEGLNEKLFF. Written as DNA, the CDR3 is TGCGCCAGCAGCCAGACTCCGGAGGGGCTTAATGAAAAACTGTTTTTT.

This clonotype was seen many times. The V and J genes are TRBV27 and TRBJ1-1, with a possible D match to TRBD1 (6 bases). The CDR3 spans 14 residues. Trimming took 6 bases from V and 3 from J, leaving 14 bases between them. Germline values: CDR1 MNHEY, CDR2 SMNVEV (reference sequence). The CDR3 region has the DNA TGTGCCAGCAGACTGGGAGGGGGTGACACTGAAGCTTTCTTT. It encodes CASRLGGGDTEAFF.

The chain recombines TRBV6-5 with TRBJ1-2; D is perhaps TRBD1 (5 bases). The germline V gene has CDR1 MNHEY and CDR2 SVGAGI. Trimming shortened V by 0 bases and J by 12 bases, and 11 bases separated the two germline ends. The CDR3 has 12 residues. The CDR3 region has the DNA TGTGCCAGCAGTTACTCCCCAGGGCAGAACACCTTC. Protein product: CASSYSPGQNTF.

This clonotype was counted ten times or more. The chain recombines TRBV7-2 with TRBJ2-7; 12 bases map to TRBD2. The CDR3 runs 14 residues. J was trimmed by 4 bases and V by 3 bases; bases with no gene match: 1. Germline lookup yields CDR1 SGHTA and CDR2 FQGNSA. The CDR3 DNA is TGTGCCAGCAGCTTCGGACTAGCGGGATACGAGCAGTACTTC. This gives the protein CASSFGLAGYEQYF.

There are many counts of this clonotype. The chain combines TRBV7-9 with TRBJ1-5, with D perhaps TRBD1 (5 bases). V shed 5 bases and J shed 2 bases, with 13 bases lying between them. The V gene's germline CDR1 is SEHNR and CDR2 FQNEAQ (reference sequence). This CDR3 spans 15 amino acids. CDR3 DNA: TGTGCCAGCAGCGCCCACCCGGGGGGCAATCAGCCCCAGCATTTT. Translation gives CASSAHPGGNQPQHF.

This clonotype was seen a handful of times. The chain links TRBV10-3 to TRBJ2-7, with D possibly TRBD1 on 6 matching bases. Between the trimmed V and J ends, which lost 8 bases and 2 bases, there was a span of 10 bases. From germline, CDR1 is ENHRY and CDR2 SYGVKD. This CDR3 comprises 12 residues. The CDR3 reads CAIRGQTYEQYF. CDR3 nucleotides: TGTGCCATCCGAGGACAGACCTACGAGCAGTACTTC.

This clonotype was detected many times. CDR3 loop: CATGRGMNGYTF. The DNA for the CDR3 is TGTGCCACGGGCAGGGGGATGAATGGCTACACCTTC. The V and J genes are TRBV6-1 and TRBJ1-2, with TRBD1 identical over 7 bases. There are 12 residues in the CDR3. Per the germline V gene, CDR1 is MNHNS and CDR2 is SASEGT. The J segment lost 6 bases and the V segment lost 10 bases, leaving 8 bases of the junction unmatched.

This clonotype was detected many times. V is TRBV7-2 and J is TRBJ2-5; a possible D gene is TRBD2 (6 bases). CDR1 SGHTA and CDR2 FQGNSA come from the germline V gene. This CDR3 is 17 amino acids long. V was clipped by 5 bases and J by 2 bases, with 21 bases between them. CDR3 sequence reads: CASSPETLLAPQETQYF. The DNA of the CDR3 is TGTGCCAGCAGCCCCGAGACGTTGCTAGCGCCTCAAGAGACCCAGTACTTC.

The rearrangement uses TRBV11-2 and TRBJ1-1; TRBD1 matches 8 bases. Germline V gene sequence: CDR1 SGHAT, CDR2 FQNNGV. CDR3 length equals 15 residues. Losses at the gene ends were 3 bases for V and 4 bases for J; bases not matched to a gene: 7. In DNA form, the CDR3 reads TGTGCCAGCAGCTTCCCGACAGGGGATGGCACTGAAGCTTTCTTT. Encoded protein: CASSFPTGDGTEAFF.

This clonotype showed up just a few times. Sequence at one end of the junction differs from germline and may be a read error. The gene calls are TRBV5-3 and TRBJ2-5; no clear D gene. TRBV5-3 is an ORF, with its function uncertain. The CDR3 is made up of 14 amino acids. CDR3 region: CASSLVSFQETQYF. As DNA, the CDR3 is TGTGCCAGTAGCTTGGTGTCGTTTCAAGAGACCCAGTACTTC.

CDR3 residues: CASSKVGPTGDTEAFF. CDR3 sequence (DNA): TGTGCCAGCAGCAAGGTAGGACCTACTGGGGACACTGAAGCTTTCTTT. This chain joins TRBV21-1 and TRBJ1-1. TRBV21-1 is an annotated pseudogene. The length of the CDR3 is 16 residues.

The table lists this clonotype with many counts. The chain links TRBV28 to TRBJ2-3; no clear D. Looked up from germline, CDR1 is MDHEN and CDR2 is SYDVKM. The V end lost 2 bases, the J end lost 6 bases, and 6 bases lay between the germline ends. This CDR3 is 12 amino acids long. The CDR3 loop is CASSLLMDTQYF. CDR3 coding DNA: TGTGCCAGCAGTTTACTCATGGATACGCAGTATTTT.

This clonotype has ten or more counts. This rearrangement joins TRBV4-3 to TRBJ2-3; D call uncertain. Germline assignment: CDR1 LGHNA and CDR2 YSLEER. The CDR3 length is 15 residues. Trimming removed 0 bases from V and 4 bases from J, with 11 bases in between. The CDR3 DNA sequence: TGCGCCAGCAGCCAAGATTGGGTAGCTGCAGATACGCAGTATTTT. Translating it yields CASSQDWVAADTQYF.

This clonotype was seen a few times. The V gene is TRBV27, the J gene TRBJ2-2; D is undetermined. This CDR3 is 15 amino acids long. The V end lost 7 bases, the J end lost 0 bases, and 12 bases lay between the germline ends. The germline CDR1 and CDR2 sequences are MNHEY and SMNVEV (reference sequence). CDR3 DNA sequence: TGTGCCAGCACATGGGCATCCGCGAACACCGGGGAGCTGTTTTTT. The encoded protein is CASTWASANTGELFF.

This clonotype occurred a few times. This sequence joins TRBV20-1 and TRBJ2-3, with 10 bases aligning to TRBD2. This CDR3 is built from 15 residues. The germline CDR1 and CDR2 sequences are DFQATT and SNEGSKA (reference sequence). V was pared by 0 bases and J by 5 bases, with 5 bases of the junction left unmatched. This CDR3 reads CSARDLRLAGDTQYF. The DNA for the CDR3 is TGCAGTGCTAGAGATTTGAGACTAGCGGGAGATACGCAGTATTTT.

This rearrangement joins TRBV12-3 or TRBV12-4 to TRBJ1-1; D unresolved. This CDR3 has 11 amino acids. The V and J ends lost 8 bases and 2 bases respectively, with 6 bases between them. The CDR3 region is CASAYNTEAFF. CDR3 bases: TGTGCCAGCGCATATAACACTGAAGCTTTCTTT.

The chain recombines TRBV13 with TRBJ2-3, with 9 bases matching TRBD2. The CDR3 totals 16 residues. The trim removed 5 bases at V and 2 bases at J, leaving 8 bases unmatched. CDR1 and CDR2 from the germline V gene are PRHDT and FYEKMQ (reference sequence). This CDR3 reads CASSAGTSRNTDTQYF. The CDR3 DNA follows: TGTGCCAGCAGCGCAGGGACTAGCAGAAACACAGATACGCAGTATTTT.

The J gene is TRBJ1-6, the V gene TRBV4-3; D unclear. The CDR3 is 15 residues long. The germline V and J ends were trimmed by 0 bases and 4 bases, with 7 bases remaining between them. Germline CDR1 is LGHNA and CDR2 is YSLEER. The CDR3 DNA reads TGCGCCAGCAGCCAAGACGTGGAGTATAATTCACCCCTCCACTTT. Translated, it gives CASSQDVEYNSPLHF.

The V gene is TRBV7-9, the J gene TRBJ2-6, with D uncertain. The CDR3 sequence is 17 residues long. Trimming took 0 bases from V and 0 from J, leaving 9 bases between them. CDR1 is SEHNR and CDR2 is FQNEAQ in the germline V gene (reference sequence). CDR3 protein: CASSLALGSSGANVLTF. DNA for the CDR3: TGTGCCAGCAGCTTAGCGCTTGGATCCTCTGGGGCCAACGTCCTGACTTTC.

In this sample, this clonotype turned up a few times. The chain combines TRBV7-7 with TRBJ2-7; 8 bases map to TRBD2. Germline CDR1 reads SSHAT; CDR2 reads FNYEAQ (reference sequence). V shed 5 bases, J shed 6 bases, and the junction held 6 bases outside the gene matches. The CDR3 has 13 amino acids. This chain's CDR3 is CASSKSGGGEQYF. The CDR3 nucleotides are TGTGCCAGCAGCAAAAGCGGGGGAGGCGAGCAGTACTTC.

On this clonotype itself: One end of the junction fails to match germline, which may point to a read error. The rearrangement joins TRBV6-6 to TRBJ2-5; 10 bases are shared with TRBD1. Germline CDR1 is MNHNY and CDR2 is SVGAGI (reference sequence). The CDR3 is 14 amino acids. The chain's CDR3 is CAGSMTGGEETQYF. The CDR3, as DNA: TGTGCCGGCAGTATGACAGGGGGCGAGGAGACCCAGTACTTC.

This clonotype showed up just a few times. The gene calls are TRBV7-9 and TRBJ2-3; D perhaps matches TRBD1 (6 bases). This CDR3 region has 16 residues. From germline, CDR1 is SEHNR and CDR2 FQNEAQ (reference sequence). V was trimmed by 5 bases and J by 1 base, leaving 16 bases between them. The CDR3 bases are TGTGCCAGCAGCCTACCGAGGGGGTGGGGCACAGATACGCAGTATTTT. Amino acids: CASSLPRGWGTDTQYF.